This T cell receptor (beta chain) came from a study of cytomegalovirus exposure and HLA in healthy donors. Whole-study results and caveats: In vitro, three CMV-associated chains proved specific for CMV antigens. Most TCR sequences showed up rarely, but some public TCRs showed up in many donors. The authors enumerated over 150 TCR beta chains as linked to cytomegalovirus.

Germline assignment: CDR1 SGHRS and CDR2 YFSETQ. The CDR3 runs 13 residues. Trimming pared 4 bases from V and 8 bases from J, leaving 12 bases between. Here immunoSEQ multiplex PCR was the method, and the copy in TCRdb shows in-frame clones only, minus some. In the table there are roughly 140,000 clones, approximately 88% of which are singletons. On this clone: Its antigen is as yet unknown.

Donors were drawn from the roughly 120-subject validation cohort, separate from the approximately 680-subject first cohort. The TCR was taken from a woman under 30 in good health and CMV-seropositive. The sample comprised PBMCs. The chain combines TRBV5-1 with TRBJ1-4, with D uncertain. The DNA of the CDR3 is TGCGCCAGCAGCCGGAGTGCGCGGGAAAAACTGTTTTTT. This sequence encodes CASSRSAREKLFF.